The clone carrying this T cell receptor beta chain was detected ten times or more. Its antigen is not identified. The CDR3 covers 15 residues. Germline V lookup: CDR1 SGHAT, CDR2 FQNNGV. V was cut by 5 bases and J by 2 bases, with 16 bases left in between. Both iRepertoire HTBI primers and Arm-PCR of CDR3 regions were used to build the TCR beta libraries. TCRdb reprocessed the multiplex PCR reads with MiXCR, giving one entry per CDR3 protein. This sample carries approximately 470,000 distinct CDR3 sequences, around 20% of them seen once, and the ten largest clones take 7.8%. The sample is drawn from a study of regulatory T cells in long-lasting Graves disease. Findings of the study overall: A reduction in accuracy may have resulted from the small sample size. Lower TCR diversity characterized persistent Graves' patients relative to newly diagnosed patients. Favored gene segments in persistent disease were TRBV28, TRBJ1-2 and TRBJ2-5.

Time point reported: persistent/refractory GD, antithyroid drugs over 5 years with positive TRAb. Generation of the TCR library employed RNA extracted from PBMCs. The chain recombines TRBV11-2 with TRBJ2-7, with D perhaps matching TRBD2 (5 bases). The sample in question was peripheral blood mononuclear cells (PBMCs), obtained when the disease was refractory, from a patient treated with antithyroid drugs. This clonotype was sampled from a female donor with Graves disease. This chain's CDR3 is CASSLTPGLAYEQYF. The CDR3 coding sequence is TGTGCCAGCAGCCTCACCCCCGGACTGGCCTACGAGCAGTACTTC.